The 30 T cell receptor beta chains below come from one sample, sequenced in a study of T cells in Graves' hyperthyroidism and ophthalmopathy. TCR beta CDR3 region amplification was performed from RNA transcripts. The HTBI primer set served for first-round RT-PCR of the TCR CDR3. One entry per CDR3 protein results from TCRdb running MiXCR on the multiplex PCR reads. Of fewer than 700,000 distinct CDR3 sequences in the sample, around 15% were seen once. The source material was blood. The receptor source for this set is a woman younger than 45 with Graves' hyperthyroidism.

The chain combines TRBV7-3 with TRBJ2-1; TRBD2 matches 12 bases. V was clipped by 1 base and J by 3 bases; unmatched bases: 7. CDR1 is SGHTA, CDR2 FQGTGA, per germline. The CDR3 has 18 amino acids. The CDR3 nucleotides are TGTGCCAGCAGCTTAAACCCTAGCGGGAGGGCCCTCTACAATGAGCAGTTCTTC. It yields the protein CASSLNPSGRALYNEQFF.

A few counts support this clonotype. The chain combines TRBV7-2 with TRBJ1-6; D unclear. V was cut by 6 bases and J by 0 bases, with 9 bases left in between. Germline V lookup: CDR1 SGHTA, CDR2 FQGNSA. The CDR3 extends over 15 amino acids. In nucleotides, the CDR3 is TGTGCCAGCAGGATACAGAGCTCCTATAATTCACCCCTCCACTTT. This codes for CASRIQSSYNSPLHF.

The V gene is TRBV30, the J gene TRBJ2-1, with 8 nucleotides matching TRBD1. This CDR3 has 12 residues. V lost 2 bases and J lost 9; bases outside the gene matches: 3. Germline CDR1 GTSNPN, CDR2 SVGIG (reference sequence). CDR3 sequence (DNA): TGTGCCTGGAGTCAGGGGGCAGGTGAGCAGTTCTTC. Amino acid sequence: CAWSQGAGEQFF.

This clonotype came up a few times. The V call is TRBV20-1, the J call TRBJ2-7, with 13 nucleotides matching TRBD2. V dropped 6 bases and J dropped 2; count of bases not matched to a gene: 16. Per the germline V gene, CDR1 is DFQATT and CDR2 is SNEGSKA (reference sequence). The CDR3 runs to 18 residues. The CDR3 sequence is CSASPRLPTSGRAYEQYF. CDR3 DNA sequence: TGCAGTGCCTCTCCTAGGTTGCCCACTAGCGGGAGGGCCTACGAGCAGTACTTC.

This clonotype has at least ten counts. The rearrangement joins TRBV18 to TRBJ1-2; weak D call: TRBD1 (5 bases). V lost 6 bases, J lost 3 bases, and 8 bases lay in between. Germline V lookup: CDR1 KGHSH, CDR2 LQKENI. The CDR3 sequence is 12 residues long. CDR3 protein: CASSTGDYGYTF. The CDR3 DNA reads TGTGCCAGCTCCACGGGGGACTATGGCTACACCTTC.

This clonotype was picked up a small number of times. The chain has TRBV13 and TRBJ2-3; D remains unclear. Germline V gene lookup returns CDR1 PRHDT and CDR2 FYEKMQ (reference sequence). V was cut by 3 bases and J by 1 base, with 20 bases left in between. There are 18 residues in the CDR3. The CDR3 loop reads CASSFMGYLTAGTDTQYF. In nucleotides, the CDR3 is TGTGCCAGCAGCTTTATGGGCTATCTTACTGCTGGCACAGATACGCAGTATTTT.

This clonotype was picked up many times. This sequence joins TRBV2 and TRBJ2-7; D is possibly TRBD1 (5 bases). Germline V gene sequence: CDR1 SNHLY, CDR2 FYNNEI. The CDR3 extends over 12 amino acids. The V end was cut by 8 bases, the J end by 1 base, with 9 bases between. The DNA of the CDR3 is TGTGCCAGCGGGGCAAATTCCTACGAGCAGTACTTC. As protein: CASGANSYEQYF.

In this sample, this clonotype turned up many times. The genes are TRBV11-3 and TRBJ2-5; no definite D call. The germline V gene has CDR1 SGHNT and CDR2 YENEEA. The CDR3 is 11 residues long. V lost 5 bases to trimming and J lost 11 bases, with 12 bases between them. The CDR3 DNA reads as TGTGCCAGCAGCCACGACCCAGTACAGTACTTC. Protein: CASSHDPVQYF.

The CDR3: CASSLLAGDHNEQFF. CDR3 coding DNA: TGTGCCAGCAGCCTGCTAGCGGGAGACCACAATGAGCAGTTCTTC. V is TRBV6-4 and J is TRBJ2-1; 10 nucleotides align to TRBD2. The V segment lost 6 bases and the J segment 5 bases; nucleotides outside the gene matches: 7. CDR3 length equals 15 residues. Germline lookup yields CDR1 MRHNA and CDR2 SNTAGT.

A note on this clonotype: Given a much more abundant clone one base away, this may be a read error. This chain connects TRBV6-2 or TRBV6-3 to TRBJ2-1; TRBD1 might be the D (5 bases). The CDR3 is 13 amino acids. Germline V gives CDR1 MNHEY, CDR2 SVGEGT. CDR3 nucleotides: TGTGTCAGCAGTTACAGGAAGGGTACTGAGCAGTTCTTC. As protein: CVSSYRKGTEQFF.

This clonotype was detected many times. The chain couples TRBV20-1 to TRBJ2-7, with 7 bases lining up with TRBD2. Unmatched junction bases numbered 8, after V lost 1 base and J lost 5 bases. This CDR3 comprises 14 residues. From germline, CDR1 is DFQATT and CDR2 SNEGSKA (reference sequence). CDR3 nucleotides: TGCAGTGCTAGAGGTCGGACTGGGGGGGACGAGCAGTACTTC. Translating gives CSARGRTGGDEQYF.

This clonotype has a count of ten or more. V gene TRBV28 combines with J gene TRBJ2-7; D possibly corresponds to TRBD2 (6 bases). V dropped 5 bases and J dropped 5 bases, with 10 bases sitting between them. In germline, CDR1 is MDHEN, CDR2 SYDVKM. CDR3 length equals 12 residues. CDR3 amino acids: CASSPGVDEQYF. CDR3 bases: TGTGCCAGCAGTCCGGGGGTCGACGAGCAGTACTTC. The entire variable domain, with the rest obtained from reference TRBV28 and TRBJ2-7, is as follows: DVKVTQSSRYLVKRTGEKVFLECVQDMDHENMFWYRQDPGLGLRLIYFSYDVKMKEKGDIPEGYSVSREKKERFSLILESASTNQTSMYLCASSPGVDEQYFGPGTRLTVT.

This clonotype was seen a handful of times. V gene TRBV24-1 combines with J gene TRBJ2-1; 11 bases fit TRBD1. CDR1 and CDR2 from the germline V gene are KGHDR and SFDVKD. V gave up 10 bases and J gave up 9 bases; unmatched junction bases: 4. The CDR3 loop spans 12 amino acids. This CDR3 is CATGQGASEQFF. CDR3 sequence (DNA): TGTGCCACTGGACAGGGGGCGAGTGAGCAGTTCTTC.

Details on this clonotype: The junction departs from germline at one end; a sequencing error may be responsible. This chain uses TRBV30 with TRBJ2-7; 11 bases are a match to TRBD2. Germline V gives CDR1 GTSNPN, CDR2 SVGIG (reference sequence). CDR3 size: 15 residues. CDR3: CAWSVGTSGPYAQYF. The CDR3 DNA follows: TGTGCCTGGAGTGTTGGGACTAGCGGACCCTACGCGCAGTACTTC.

This chain uses TRBV7-2 with TRBJ2-2; D gene ambiguous. The V end lost 1 base, the J end lost 5 bases, and 20 bases lay between the germline ends. The CDR3 loop spans 18 amino acids. Looked up from germline, CDR1 is SGHTA and CDR2 is FQGNSA. The CDR3 loop reads CASSLVLAERVRTGELFF. The CDR3 DNA reads TGTGCCAGCAGCTTAGTCTTGGCCGAGCGAGTTAGGACCGGGGAGCTGTTTTTT.

This clonotype has a count of ten or more. The gene calls are TRBV6-1 and TRBJ2-7; 7 bases map to TRBD2. The germline V gene encodes CDR1 MNHNS and CDR2 SASEGT. There are 14 residues in the CDR3. Trimming at V came to 4 bases and at J to 5 bases, leaving 8 bases not matched to a gene. As DNA, the CDR3 is TGTGCCAGCAGTGTGGGCGGGGGACGCCACGAGCAGTACTTC. It codes for CASSVGGGRHEQYF.

This clonotype was detected a few times. The chain couples TRBV5-1 to TRBJ1-1; the match to TRBD1 covers 8 bases. The V segment lost 4 bases and the J segment 1 base; nucleotides outside the gene matches: 9. The length of the CDR3 is 16 residues. Per germline, CDR1 SGHRS and CDR2 YFSETQ. CDR3 residues: CASSRGSGGGNTEAFF. The CDR3 region has the DNA TGCGCCAGCAGCCGGGGGTCAGGGGGCGGGAACACTGAAGCTTTCTTT.

In its sample, this clonotype was seen many times. The rearrangement uses TRBV6-1 and TRBJ2-2; 9 nucleotides align to TRBD2. Germline-derived CDR1 and CDR2 are MNHNS and SASEGT. V gave up 8 bases and J gave up 5 bases; unmatched junction bases: 6. The CDR3 covers 14 residues. DNA of the CDR3: TGTGCCAGCGAGCGGGAGGAGAGGACCGGGGAGCTGTTTTTT. This translates into CASEREERTGELFF.

This clonotype has only a few counts. V gene TRBV5-1 combines with J gene TRBJ2-3; the D is unclear. This CDR3 contains 14 residues. Trimming removed 5 bases at V and 2 bases at J, with 12 bases between. Germline assignment: CDR1 SGHRS and CDR2 YFSETQ. The CDR3 region is CASSLEVTTDTQYF. The DNA of the CDR3 is TGCGCCAGCAGTCTTGAGGTGACCACAGATACGCAGTATTTT.

The chain recombines TRBV27 with TRBJ2-1; 11 positions match TRBD2. With 5 bases clipped from V and 1 base from J, the junction kept 1 base outside the gene matches. This CDR3 contains 15 residues. Germline values: CDR1 MNHEY, CDR2 SMNVEV (reference sequence). CDR3 DNA: TGTGCCAGCAGTGTAGCGGGAGGGTCCTACAATGAGCAGTTCTTC. This sequence encodes CASSVAGGSYNEQFF.

J is TRBJ2-6 and V is TRBV4-2; no clear D. CDR1 and CDR2 (germline): LGHNA, YNFKEQ. This CDR3 has 15 amino acids. Trimming cost V 0 bases and J 0 bases, with 3 bases left between them. The CDR3 nucleotides are TGTGCCAGCAGCCAAGACGTCTCTGGGGCCAACGTCCTGACTTTC. It translates to CASSQDVSGANVLTF.

This clonotype was seen many times. The V gene is TRBV27, the J gene TRBJ2-1; perhaps TRBD2 as D (5 bases). The CDR3 length is 17 residues. V was clipped by 2 bases and J by 5 bases, with 19 bases between them. CDR1 MNHEY and CDR2 SMNVEV come from the germline V gene (reference sequence). The CDR3 region has the DNA TGTGCCAGCAGTTTAGTTCCTAGCCGGTCTTCTCACAATGAGCAGTTCTTC. It encodes CASSLVPSRSSHNEQFF.

There are many counts of this clonotype. This chain connects TRBV7-9 to TRBJ2-1; D not certain. Germline V gene data show CDR1 as SEHNR and CDR2 as FQNEAQ (reference sequence). Deletions cut 6 bases from V and 9 bases from J, with 15 bases between. There are 13 residues in the CDR3. The CDR3 DNA reads as TGTGCCAGCAGAACAGACCCGGACCCTGAGCAGTTCTTC. Its protein product is CASRTDPDPEQFF.

This clonotype was recorded many times. The J gene is TRBJ1-2, the V gene TRBV12-3 or TRBV12-4; D not certain. With 5 bases removed from V and 3 bases from J, the gap between germline ends came to 10 bases. CDR3 size: 13 residues. In nucleotides, the CDR3 is TGTGCCAGCAGTCCTCGCAGCGACTATGGCTACACCTTC. It yields the protein CASSPRSDYGYTF.

CDR3 region: CASSLDSETQYF. The CDR3 DNA is TGTGCCAGCAGCTTAGATTCAGAGACCCAGTACTTC. V is TRBV7-8 and J is TRBJ2-5; D uncertain. Trimming left V 1 base short and J 4 bases short, with 4 bases between. The CDR3 runs to 12 residues. The germline V gene has CDR1 SGHVS and CDR2 FQNEAQ.

Only a few counts were recorded for this clonotype. A much larger clone lies one base from this, so it may be a read error. Since no conserved phenylalanine or tryptophan closes the CDR3, a read error is the likely cause. The chain uses TRBV7-2 and TRBJ1-1; D not resolved. V gave up 1 base and J gave up 3 bases, with 6 bases separating them. The germline CDR1 and CDR2 sequences are SGHTA and FQGNSA. The CDR3 spans 13 residues. The CDR3 DNA follows: TGTGCCAGCAGCTTAGACCTGTACACTGAAGCTTTCCTT. Translating it yields CASSLDLYTEAFL.

This clonotype was seen more than once but under ten times. CDR3 residues: CATSFTGTGAGEQFF. The CDR3 DNA reads as TGTGCCACCAGTTTCACCGGGACAGGGGCGGGTGAGCAGTTCTTC. V gene TRBV24-1 combines with J gene TRBJ2-1, with 10 bases lining up with TRBD1. Germline V gene data show CDR1 as KGHDR and CDR2 as SFDVKD. V shed 6 bases and J 9 bases; nucleotides not matched to a gene: 10. The CDR3 consists of 15 residues.

CDR3 nucleotides: TGTGCCACCAGCCGGCAGGGCGGCTATGGCTACACCTTC. Translation gives CATSRQGGYGYTF. This chain connects TRBV24-1 to TRBJ1-2, with D possibly TRBD1 on 5 matching bases. The germline CDR1 and CDR2 sequences are KGHDR and SFDVKD. Trimming removed 7 bases at V and 4 bases at J, with 12 bases between. This CDR3 spans 13 amino acids.

The sample holds a few counts of this clonotype. The V and J genes are TRBV20-1 and TRBJ2-5; 7 positions agree with TRBD1. CDR3 length equals 15 residues. V lost 0 bases to trimming and J lost 4 bases; unmatched junction nucleotides: 8. The germline V gene encodes CDR1 DFQATT and CDR2 SNEGSKA (reference sequence). The CDR3 coding sequence is TGCAGTGCTAGAGATCATAGGGGGCTTGGAGAGACCCAGTACTTC. This translates into CSARDHRGLGETQYF.

This clonotype was detected many times. This chain connects TRBV20-1 to TRBJ2-1, with a possible D match to TRBD1 (6 bases). This CDR3 has 14 residues. CDR1 and CDR2 from the germline V gene are DFQATT and SNEGSKA (reference sequence). With 4 bases removed from V and 0 bases from J, the gap between germline ends came to 10 bases. The DNA of the CDR3 is TGCAGTGCTATCCCGGACAGCTCCTACAATGAGCAGTTCTTC. Translating it yields CSAIPDSSYNEQFF.